This TCR beta chain derives from a study of CD8+ T cells in alopecia areata (dated by TCRdb to 2016 to 2018). Study-level background: The treated patients, all with moderate-to-severe alopecia areata, were enrolled in an open-label pilot trial of oral tofacitinib given at 5 to 10 mg twice daily. Patients stayed on tofacitinib for 6 to 18 months and then had 6 months of follow-up off drug so that delayed response and recurrence could be assessed. Disease severity in treated patients was measured with the SALT score, which quantifies the percentage of affected scalp surface area. High-throughput TCRbeta sequencing was used to examine T cell clonal expansion in alopecia areata in both the C3H/HeJ mouse model and human patients. Human TCRbeta sequencing covered scalp tissue and sorted CD4+ and CD8+ peripheral blood T cells from patchy and totalis/universalis alopecia areata patients and healthy controls. Biopsies were taken from tofacitinib-treated patients at baseline and again at 4 and 24 weeks into treatment, and several of those patients also had a later scalp biopsy. Scalp clonality was compared among normal scalp (n=4), patchy alopecia areata scalp (n=8), and alopecia totalis/universalis scalp (n=8). RNA came from the PAXgene miRNA kit for fixed scalp, the miRNeasy kit for PBMCs, and the RNeasy kit for mouse skin. Amplification of TCRbeta CDR3 regions was done by immunoSEQ multiplex PCR using 35 Vbeta forward primers and 13 Jbeta reverse primers.

V gives up 3 bases and J gives up 13 bases, and the segment between their germline ends measures 18 bases. Counted from cysteine to phenylalanine, this CDR3 has 13 amino acids. Only the CDR3 part of the read is kept: 39 bases, read in frame from the first base. According to the germline V gene, CDR1 reads LGHNT and CDR2 reads FRNRAP. This clone was seen a few times. Its binding antigen is unknown. No much larger clone is present one base from it, and per-base qualities are unavailable. The sample's time point label is to be understood as: more than three weeks on oral tofacitinib. The label giving this sample's treatment or condition can be read as: oral pan-JAK inhibitor, 5-10 mg twice daily. Peripheral blood and lesional scalp punch biopsies were obtained from patients with alopecia areata. PBMCs were separated by density centrifugation and stained for CD3, CD4 and CD8, after which CD4+ and CD8+ T cells were sorted on a FACSAria.

Overall study results and their limits: The treated cohort was small, with a single nonresponder, so links between baseline CD8+ expansion and response need larger studies. Many expanded lesional clones persisted in scalp and blood during tofacitinib treatment, which may partly explain relapse after stopping treatment. Shared TCR sequences between patients were less evident than in mice, which may be partly attributable to HLA diversity in the patient population. Compared with normal scalp, lesional scalp had higher clonality and more expanded CD8+ clones, particularly in alopecia totalis/universalis, a pattern that suggests antigenic drive. With tofacitinib, both scalp clonality and the number of expanded CD8+ clones among the top 100 scalp clones went down significantly. Unlike mouse skin, where gammadelta T cells dominate, normal human skin contains resident alphabeta T cells that get sequenced too, which complicates analysis of the scalp TCR repertoire.

The library was built by means of the immunoSEQ multiplex PCR assay. To provide template for TCR sequencing, every sample had RNA extracted and reverse transcribed into cDNA. SuperScript III was used for first-strand cDNA synthesis, primed with a 2:1 mix of oligo-dT and random hexamers. A synthetic immune receptor repertoire was used to gauge amplification bias, and whatever bias remained was removed computationally. The study's own analysis went as follows. After raw reads were preprocessed to remove errors, the CDR3 was defined following IMGT conventions as running from the conserved cysteine to phenylalanine. To get clonality, Shannon entropy was normalized by log2 of the number of productive unique TCRs and the result was subtracted from 1. Scalp TCRbeta sequences were cross-referenced with sorted blood CD4 and CD8 repertoires so that the CD4 or CD8 identity of scalp clones could be inferred. Here the immuneACCESS table is served through TCRdb, limited to in-frame sequences with V and J called. Missing clones are a known gap in these copies; in checked studies unresolved V genes cover under half, and the rest lacks a known reason. V, J and clone size are those of that table, while D and trimming were read from the DNA. The sample table contains some 160,000 clones; only one count was recorded for about two thirds of them. 0.91% of the sample comes from the top ten.

The sequences come from CD4+ T cells sorted from blood, collected at week 4, from a patient treated with tofacitinib. Here the chain combines TRBV12-5 and TRBJ1-2; TRBD1 is possibly the D segment (5 matching bases). The TCR sequence derives from a human donor with alopecia areata. The DNA reads TGTGCTAGTGGTTTTCTACTAGGGGAGTCGGGCACCTTC. Translated, it gives CASGFLLGESGTF. Reference TRBV12-5 and TRBJ1-2 genes cover what lies past the CDR3, so the full variable domain is DARVTQTPRHKVTEMGQEVTMRCQPILGHNTVFWYRQTMMQGLELLAYFRNRAPLDDSGMPKDRFSAEMPDATLATLKIQPSEPRDSAVYFCASGFLLGESGTFGSGTRLTVV.